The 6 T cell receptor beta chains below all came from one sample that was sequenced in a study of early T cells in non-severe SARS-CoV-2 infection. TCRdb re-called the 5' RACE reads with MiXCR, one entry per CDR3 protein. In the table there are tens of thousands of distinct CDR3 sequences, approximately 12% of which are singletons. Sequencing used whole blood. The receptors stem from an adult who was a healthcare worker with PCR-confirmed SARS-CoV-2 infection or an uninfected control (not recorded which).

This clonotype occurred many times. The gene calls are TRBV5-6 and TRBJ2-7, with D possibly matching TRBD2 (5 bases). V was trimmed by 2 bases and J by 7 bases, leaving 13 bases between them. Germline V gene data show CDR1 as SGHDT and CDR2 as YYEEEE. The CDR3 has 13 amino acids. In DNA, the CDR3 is TGTGCCAGCAGCTTCGGGCTAGCAGGTGAGCAGTACTTC. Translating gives CASSFGLAGEQYF.

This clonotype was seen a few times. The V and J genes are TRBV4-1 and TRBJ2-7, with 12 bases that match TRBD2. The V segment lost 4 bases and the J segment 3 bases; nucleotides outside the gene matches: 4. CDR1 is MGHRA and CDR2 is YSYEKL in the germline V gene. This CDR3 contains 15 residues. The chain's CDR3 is CASSRTSGAYYEQYF. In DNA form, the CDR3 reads TGCGCCAGCAGCCGGACTAGCGGGGCCTACTACGAGCAGTACTTC.

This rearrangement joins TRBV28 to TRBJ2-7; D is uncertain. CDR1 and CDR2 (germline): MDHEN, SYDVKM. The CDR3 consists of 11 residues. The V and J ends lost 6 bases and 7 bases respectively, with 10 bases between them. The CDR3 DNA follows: TGTGCCAGCAGGACCAAGTGGGAGCAGTACTTC. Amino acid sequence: CASRTKWEQYF.

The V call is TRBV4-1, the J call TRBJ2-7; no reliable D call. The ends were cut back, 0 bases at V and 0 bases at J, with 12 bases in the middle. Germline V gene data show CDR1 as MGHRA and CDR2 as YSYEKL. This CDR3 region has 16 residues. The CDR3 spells CASSQDPGPGSYEQYF. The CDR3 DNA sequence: TGCGCCAGCAGCCAAGATCCCGGGCCCGGCTCCTACGAGCAGTACTTC.

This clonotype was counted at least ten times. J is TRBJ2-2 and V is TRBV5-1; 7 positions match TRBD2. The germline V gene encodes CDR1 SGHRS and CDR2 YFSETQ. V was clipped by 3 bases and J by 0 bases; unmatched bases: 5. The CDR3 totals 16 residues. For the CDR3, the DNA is TGCGCCAGCAGCTCAGGGACTATAACGAACACCGGGGAGCTGTTTTTT. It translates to CASSSGTITNTGELFF. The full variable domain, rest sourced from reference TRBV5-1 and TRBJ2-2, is KAGVTQTPRYLIKTRGQQVTLSCSPISGHRSVSWYQQTPGQGLQFLFEYFSETQRNKGNFPGRFSGRQFSNSRSEMNVSTLELGDSALYLCASSSGTITNTGELFFGEGSRLTVL.

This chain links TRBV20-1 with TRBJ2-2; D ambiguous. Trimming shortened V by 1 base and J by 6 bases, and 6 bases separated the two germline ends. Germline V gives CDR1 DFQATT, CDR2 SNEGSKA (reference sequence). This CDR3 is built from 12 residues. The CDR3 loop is CSARVRPGELFF. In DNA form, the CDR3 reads TGCAGTGCTAGAGTCCGTCCCGGGGAGCTGTTTTTT.